The clone carrying this TCR beta chain was counted a few times. The ends were cut back, 0 bases at V and 6 bases at J, with 15 bases in the middle. Germline lookup yields CDR1 LNHNV and CDR2 YYDKDF (reference sequence). There are 15 residues in the CDR3. This record belongs to a study of CD8+CD57+ T cells in acquired aplastic anemia. Genomic DNA acted as the template from which TCR beta VDJ combination and CDR3 sequence profiling were carried out. MiXCR, run by TCRdb on the reads, gives a single entry per CDR3 protein. Of approximately 270,000 distinct CDR3 sequences listed, about 56% were seen once; the top ten hold 7% to 9%.

This receptor was taken from a human donor with severe aplastic anemia or a healthy control (not recorded which). V usage is TRBV15 and J usage is TRBJ2-7; possible D gene TRBD1, 5 bases. The source material was sorted CD4+, CD8+, or CD8+CD57+ T cells (not recorded which) from PBMCs. The CDR3 DNA is TGTGCCACCAGCAGAGATCGGCAGGGAAGGGGCGAGCAGTACTTC. Translated, it gives CATSRDRQGRGEQYF. The full variable domain, completed using reference TRBV15 and TRBJ2-7, is DAMVIQNPRYQVTQFGKPVTLSCSQTLNHNVMYWYQQKSSQAPKLLFHYYDKDFNNEADTPDNFQSRRPNTSFCFLDIRSPGLGDTAMYLCATSRDRQGRGEQYFGPGTRLTVT.